These 32 T cell receptor beta chains came from one sample sequenced in a study of blood T cell repertoires in COVID-19. Measured with immunoSEQ multiplex PCR; TCRdb has only the in-frame clones, and not every one. The sample lists approximately 290,000 clones, approximately 90% occurring once. The sample consisted of peripheral blood. The receptor source for this set is a woman aged 55-69 years with acute or convalescent COVID-19.

The chain uses TRBV18 and TRBJ2-7; D is unresolved. V lost 4 bases and J lost 1, with 5 bases in between. The CDR3 is 12 residues long. Germline V lookup: CDR1 KGHSH, CDR2 LQKENI. The CDR3 sequence is CASSLVSYEQYF. CDR3 in DNA: TGTGCCAGCTCACTAGTATCCTACGAGCAGTACTTC. Filled out from reference TRBV18 and TRBJ2-7, the complete variable domain reads NAGVMQNPRHLVRRRGQEARLRCSPMKGHSHVYWYRQLPEEGLKFMVYLQKENIIDESGMPKERFSAEFPKEGPSILRIQQVVRGDSAAYFCASSLVSYEQYFGPGTRLTVT.

This clone showed up just once. The chain couples TRBV10-3 to TRBJ1-1; D may be TRBD1 (6 bases). V dropped 3 bases and J dropped 7 bases, with 9 bases sitting between them. The CDR3 has 12 residues. Germline values: CDR1 ENHRY, CDR2 SYGVKD. CDR3 residues: CAISDSTGEAFF. The DNA for the CDR3 is TGTGCCATCAGTGACTCGACAGGTGAAGCTTTCTTT.

The V and J genes are TRBV4-2 and TRBJ1-2, with TRBD1 matching over 8 bases. The CDR3 covers 14 residues. The V gene end was trimmed by 0 bases and the J gene end by 7 bases; junction bases not matched to a gene: 4. Germline loops: CDR1 LGHNA, CDR2 YNFKEQ. CDR3 nucleotide sequence: TGTGCCAGCAGCCAAGATGGGCAGGGGGCTGGCTACACCTTC. Amino acids: CASSQDGQGAGYTF.

CDR3 sequence: CASRYPAGRETQYF. The CDR3 region has the DNA TGTGCCAGCAGATACCCAGCGGGACGGGAGACCCAGTACTTC. The V call is TRBV7-9, the J call TRBJ2-5, with 7 bases matching TRBD2. In germline, CDR1 is SEHNR, CDR2 FQNEAQ (reference sequence). V trimming: 6 bases; J trimming: 5 bases; junction bases outside the gene matches: 9. CDR3 length: 14 residues.

V is TRBV7-9 and J is TRBJ2-7, with D perhaps TRBD1 (6 bases). Trimming removed 5 bases from V and 2 bases from J, with 13 bases in between. CDR1 and CDR2 from the germline V gene are SEHNR and FQNEAQ (reference sequence). This CDR3 is 14 amino acids long. Here the CDR3 reads CASSDRSNPYEQYF. CDR3 bases: TGTGCCAGCAGCGACAGGAGTAATCCCTACGAGCAGTACTTC.

This clone was detected only a few times. This chain joins TRBV9 and TRBJ1-5, with D possibly TRBD1 on 5 matching bases. This CDR3 is 15 amino acids long. V was shortened by 4 bases and J by 3 bases, with 14 bases between the two germline ends. Per germline, CDR1 SGDLS and CDR2 YYNGEE. The CDR3 coding sequence is TGTGCCAGCAGCCCTGAGGTAGGGGACAATCAGCCCCAGCATTTT. Encoded protein: CASSPEVGDNQPQHF.

This chain links TRBV28 with TRBJ1-4; D gene uncertain. V dropped 5 bases and J dropped 8 bases, with 15 bases sitting between them. CDR3 length: 14 amino acids. Germline V lookup: CDR1 MDHEN, CDR2 SYDVKM. The CDR3, as DNA: TGTGCCAGCAGTCCCGCCATCGGAGGAGAAAAACTGTTTTTT. This translates into CASSPAIGGEKLFF.

The rearrangement joins TRBV7-2 to TRBJ2-7; 8 nucleotides align to TRBD1. Per the germline V gene, CDR1 is SGHTA and CDR2 is FQGNSA. The CDR3 loop spans 16 amino acids. V shed 2 bases and J 3 bases; nucleotides not matched to a gene: 9. This chain's CDR3 is CASSLNQGQGLYEQYF. CDR3 DNA: TGTGCCAGCAGCTTAAACCAAGGACAGGGACTCTACGAGCAGTACTTC.

The gene calls are TRBV7-9 and TRBJ2-1, with 9 bases that match TRBD1. J gave up 2 bases and V 6 bases, and 8 bases lay outside the gene matches. The CDR3 has 16 residues. The germline CDR1 and CDR2 sequences are SEHNR and FQNEAQ (reference sequence). CDR3 protein: CASSPITGGTYNEQFF. The CDR3 bases are TGTGCCAGCAGTCCTATAACAGGGGGCACCTACAATGAGCAGTTCTTC.

V usage is TRBV19 and J usage is TRBJ2-1, with 9 bases aligning to TRBD2. The CDR3 has 14 residues. The germline gives CDR1 LNHDA, CDR2 SQIVND (reference sequence). Unmatched junction bases numbered 7, after V lost 7 bases and J lost 6 bases. The CDR3 is CASTQLAGLNEQFF. In nucleotides, the CDR3 is TGTGCCAGTACCCAACTAGCGGGCCTCAATGAGCAGTTCTTC.

The chain joins TRBV18 to TRBJ2-2; 8 positions match TRBD2. V was pared by 0 bases and J by 5 bases, with 14 bases of the junction left unmatched. Germline V gives CDR1 KGHSH, CDR2 LQKENI. CDR3 size: 19 residues. For the CDR3, the DNA is TGTGCCAGCTCACCACCGTTGGGCGGGGGGACCTTGAGGACCGGGGAGCTGTTTTTT. Protein product: CASSPPLGGGTLRTGELFF.

This chain uses TRBV7-3 with TRBJ2-1, with a tentative D call TRBD2 (5 bases). CDR3 length: 13 residues. The germline V and J ends were trimmed by 5 bases and 5 bases, with 10 bases remaining between them. Germline CDR1 and CDR2: SGHTA and FQGTGA. The CDR3 reads CASSPSRNNEQFF. The CDR3 nucleotides are TGTGCCAGCAGCCCTAGCAGAAACAATGAGCAGTTCTTC.

The J gene is TRBJ1-6, the V gene TRBV19; D might be TRBD1 (6 bases). The CDR3 totals 14 residues. CDR1 LNHDA and CDR2 SQIVND come from the germline V gene (reference sequence). V lost 8 bases and J lost 9, with 17 bases in between. Here the CDR3 reads CASGTGGQGSPLHF. The DNA for the CDR3 is TGTGCCAGTGGGACCGGGGGGCAGGGTTCACCCCTCCACTTT.

This clone was seen a few times. This chain joins TRBV10-3 and TRBJ2-1, with 9 bases lining up with TRBD2. This CDR3 spans 15 amino acids. V gave up 3 bases and J gave up 3 bases; unmatched junction bases: 3. Germline CDR1 is ENHRY and CDR2 is SYGVKD. The CDR3, as DNA: TGTGCCATCAGTGATGGCGGGGGGGACTACAATGAGCAGTTCTTC. As protein: CAISDGGGDYNEQFF.

The V call is TRBV7-3, the J call TRBJ2-1, with D possibly TRBD2 on 7 matching bases. Deletions cut 2 bases from V and 3 bases from J, with 14 bases between. This CDR3 contains 16 residues. Germline V lookup: CDR1 SGHTA, CDR2 FQGTGA. CDR3 loop: CASSLVGGPVYNEQFF. The CDR3 coding sequence is TGTGCCAGCAGCTTAGTCGGGGGGCCGGTCTACAATGAGCAGTTCTTC.

This clone was picked up a small number of times. This chain connects TRBV27 to TRBJ2-7; D gene ambiguous. The CDR3 totals 12 residues. Trimming took 2 bases from V and 7 from J, leaving 9 bases between them. From germline, CDR1 is MNHEY and CDR2 SMNVEV (reference sequence). The CDR3 DNA reads as TGTGCCAGCAGTTTAGGGCCCCAGGAGCAGTACTTC. Translated: CASSLGPQEQYF.

This sequence joins TRBV30 and TRBJ1-1; the D gene is possibly TRBD1 (5 bases). V gave up 3 bases and J gave up 6 bases, with 20 bases separating them. CDR3 size: 15 residues. The germline gives CDR1 GTSNPN, CDR2 SVGIG (reference sequence). The CDR3 DNA reads TGTGCCTGGAGCCGTACGGGGGGTAATCTCCCTGAAGCTTTCTTT. The encoded protein is CAWSRTGGNLPEAFF.

The chain employs TRBV28 and TRBJ1-1; unclear D gene. This CDR3 is 15 amino acids long. V lost 2 bases and J lost 7, with 17 bases in between. Germline loops: CDR1 MDHEN, CDR2 SYDVKM. CDR3 DNA: TGTGCCAGCAGTTTACTAACACTACGGTCGGTTGAAGCTTTCTTT. Protein product: CASSLLTLRSVEAFF. Full variable domain (missing parts from reference TRBV28 and TRBJ1-1): DVKVTQSSRYLVKRTGEKVFLECVQDMDHENMFWYRQDPGLGLRLIYFSYDVKMKEKGDIPEGYSVSREKKERFSLILESASTNQTSMYLCASSLLTLRSVEAFFGQGTRLTVV.

The chain joins TRBV29-1 to TRBJ1-4, with TRBD1 matching over 10 bases. The CDR3 totals 13 residues. The ends lost 6 bases at V and 6 bases at J; junction bases unmatched: 4. Germline values: CDR1 SQVTM, CDR2 ANQGSEA. CDR3 in amino acids: CSVTGGIYEKLFF. CDR3 bases: TGCAGCGTGACAGGGGGCATTTATGAAAAACTGTTTTTT.

The J gene is TRBJ2-3, the V gene TRBV14, with 8 bases aligning to TRBD2. CDR3 size: 15 residues. Germline loops: CDR1 SGHDN, CDR2 FVKESK. V gave up 2 bases and J gave up 1 base; unmatched junction bases: 2. The CDR3 sequence: CASSQTSGGTDTQYF. DNA of the CDR3: TGTGCCAGCAGCCAAACTAGCGGTGGCACAGATACGCAGTATTTT.

In DNA, the CDR3 is TGTGCCAGCAGCCAATGGTCGTGGACAGGGGGCGTCTACGAGCAGTACTTC. It encodes CASSQWSWTGGVYEQYF. The chain recombines TRBV3-1 (or the pseudogene TRBV3-2) with TRBJ2-7; 11 bases are shared with TRBD1. Germline loops: CDR1 LGHDT, CDR2 YNNKEL (reference sequence). The ends lost 2 bases at V and 3 bases at J; junction bases unmatched: 9. The CDR3 has 17 residues.

V usage is TRBV12-3 or TRBV12-4 and J usage is TRBJ1-5; D remains unclear. The V and J ends lost 5 bases and 7 bases respectively, with 12 bases between them. This CDR3 spans 13 amino acids. CDR3 residues: CASSITVVQPQHF. Here the CDR3 DNA reads TGTGCCAGCAGTATAACAGTGGTGCAGCCCCAGCATTTT.

The DNA for the CDR3 is TGTGCCAGCAGCTACAGGTTACAGCCCCAGCATTTT. This gives the protein CASSYRLQPQHF. V and J are TRBV12-3 or TRBV12-4 and TRBJ1-5; a weak D match, TRBD1 (5 bases). The V gene lost 6 bases and the J gene lost 7 bases, with 10 bases spanning the gap. This CDR3 has 12 amino acids.

This chain links TRBV11-1 with TRBJ1-1; 7 nucleotides agree with TRBD1. CDR1 and CDR2 (germline): SGHAT, FQDESV (reference sequence). With 5 bases clipped from V and 2 bases from J, the junction kept 5 bases outside the gene matches. This CDR3 has 14 residues. CDR3 protein: CASSRDRTNTEAFF. CDR3 sequence (DNA): TGTGCCAGCAGCCGGGACAGAACCAACACTGAAGCTTTCTTT.

This chain joins TRBV6-5 and TRBJ1-1, with a tentative D call TRBD1 (5 bases). The germline V and J ends were trimmed by 2 bases and 4 bases, with 14 bases remaining between them. Germline V gene sequence: CDR1 MNHEY, CDR2 SVGAGI. The CDR3 spans 15 residues. Here the CDR3 reads CASSYGGDPGTEAFF. The CDR3 DNA sequence: TGTGCCAGCAGTTACGGAGGGGACCCGGGCACTGAAGCTTTCTTT.

The CDR3 DNA is TGTGCCAGCTCAACAGCGGACAATCAGCCCCAGCATTTT. Protein sequence: CASSTADNQPQHF. The genes are TRBV27 and TRBJ1-5; no firm D call. This CDR3 region has 13 residues. Germline V lookup: CDR1 MNHEY, CDR2 SMNVEV (reference sequence). V was clipped by 8 bases and J by 3 bases, with 11 bases between them.

The chain couples TRBV7-6 to TRBJ2-1; tentatively, D is TRBD1 (6 bases). Trimming removed 1 base from V and 9 bases from J, with 19 bases in between. The germline CDR1 and CDR2 sequences are SGHVS and FNYEAQ. The CDR3 runs to 16 residues. The CDR3 protein is CASSLESGQPLLEQFF. The CDR3 DNA follows: TGTGCCAGCAGCTTAGAGTCCGGACAGCCCCTTCTTGAGCAGTTCTTC.

V gene TRBV5-1 combines with J gene TRBJ1-5; perhaps TRBD1 as D (5 bases). The V end was cut by 0 bases, the J end by 7 bases, with 11 bases between. CDR1 and CDR2 (germline): SGHRS, YFSETQ. The CDR3 totals 14 residues. DNA for the CDR3: TGCGCCAGCAGCTTGGGCGGGACCGGACAGCCCCAGCATTTT. This translates into CASSLGGTGQPQHF.

V usage is TRBV5-1 and J usage is TRBJ2-5, with 7 bases lining up with TRBD1. Germline V gives CDR1 SGHRS, CDR2 YFSETQ. The CDR3 extends over 14 amino acids. J lost 5 bases, V lost 4 bases, and 8 bases had no gene match. As DNA, the CDR3 is TGCGCCAGCAGCATTACAACAGGGGTGGAGACCCAGTACTTC. Encoded protein: CASSITTGVETQYF.

This rearrangement joins TRBV28 to TRBJ2-5; TRBD2 agrees at 9 bases. The CDR3 sequence is 14 residues long. Trimming cost V 9 bases and J 4 bases; bases outside gene matches: 9. CDR1 is MDHEN and CDR2 is SYDVKM in the germline V gene. The CDR3 region has the DNA TGTGCCAGTTATGGGCGGGGGGGCGGAGAGACCCAGTACTTC. This translates into CASYGRGGGETQYF. Full variable domain (missing parts from reference TRBV28 and TRBJ2-5): DVKVTQSSRYLVKRTGEKVFLECVQDMDHENMFWYRQDPGLGLRLIYFSYDVKMKEKGDIPEGYSVSREKKERFSLILESASTNQTSMYLCASYGRGGGETQYFGPGTRLLVL.

The chain recombines TRBV7-2 with TRBJ1-3; D may be TRBD1 (6 bases). V lost 3 bases, J lost 4 bases, and 13 bases lay in between. Germline assignment: CDR1 SGHTA and CDR2 FQGNSA. This CDR3 contains 15 residues. CDR3: CASSFNDRSGNTIYF. CDR3 in DNA: TGTGCCAGCAGCTTTAATGACAGGAGCGGAAACACCATATATTTT.

The chain has TRBV24-1 and TRBJ2-1, with 10 bases matching TRBD1. With V trimmed by 4 bases and J by 10 bases, 6 bases remained unmatched. This CDR3 is 14 amino acids long. CDR1 KGHDR and CDR2 SFDVKD come from the germline V gene. CDR3 bases: TGTGCCACCAGTGAGACCGGGACAGGGGTCGAGCAGTTCTTC. This sequence encodes CATSETGTGVEQFF.